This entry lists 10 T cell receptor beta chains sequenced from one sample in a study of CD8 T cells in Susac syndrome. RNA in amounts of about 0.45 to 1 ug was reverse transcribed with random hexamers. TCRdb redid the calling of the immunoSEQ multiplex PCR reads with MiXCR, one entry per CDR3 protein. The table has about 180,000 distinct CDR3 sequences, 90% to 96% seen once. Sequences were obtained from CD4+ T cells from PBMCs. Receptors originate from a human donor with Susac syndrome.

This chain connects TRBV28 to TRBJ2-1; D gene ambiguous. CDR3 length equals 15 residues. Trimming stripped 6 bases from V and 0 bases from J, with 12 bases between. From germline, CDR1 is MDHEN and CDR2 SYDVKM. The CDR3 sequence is CASSESVFSYNEQFF. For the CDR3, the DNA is TGTGCCAGCAGCGAATCAGTCTTCTCCTACAATGAGCAGTTCTTC.

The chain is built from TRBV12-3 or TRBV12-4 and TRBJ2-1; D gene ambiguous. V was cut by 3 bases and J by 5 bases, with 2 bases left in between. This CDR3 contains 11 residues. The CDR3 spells CASSLHNEQFF. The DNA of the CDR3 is TGTGCCAGCAGTTTGCACAATGAGCAGTTCTTC.

The CDR3 reads CASRERGPAGETQYF. The CDR3 nucleotides read TGTGCCAGCAGGGAACGGGGCCCGGCTGGGGAGACCCAGTACTTC. V gene TRBV7-8 combines with J gene TRBJ2-5, with D perhaps TRBD1 or TRBD2 (5 bases each). The CDR3 has 15 residues. The germline V gene has CDR1 SGHVS and CDR2 FQNEAQ. Trimming cost V 6 bases and J 5 bases, with 19 bases left between them. Using reference TRBV7-8 and TRBJ2-5 for the parts outside the CDR3, the full variable domain is GAGVSQSPRYKVAKRGQDVALRCDPISGHVSLFWYQQALGQGPEFLTYFQNEAQLDKSGLPSDRFFAERPEGSVSTLKIQRTQQEDSAVYLCASRERGPAGETQYFGPGTRLLVL.

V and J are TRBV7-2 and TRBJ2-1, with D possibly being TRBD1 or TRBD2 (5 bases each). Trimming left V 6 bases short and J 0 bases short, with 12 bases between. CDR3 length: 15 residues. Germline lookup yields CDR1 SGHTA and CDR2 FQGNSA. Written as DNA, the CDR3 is TGTGCCAGCAGACTCGACAGCGGCTCCTACAATGAGCAGTTCTTC. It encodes CASRLDSGSYNEQFF.

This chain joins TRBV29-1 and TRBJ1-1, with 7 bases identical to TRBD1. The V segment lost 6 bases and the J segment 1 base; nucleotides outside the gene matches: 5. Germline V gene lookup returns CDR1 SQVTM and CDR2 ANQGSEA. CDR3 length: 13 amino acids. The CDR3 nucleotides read TGCAGCGTACACAGGGGCTCGAACACTGAAGCTTTCTTT. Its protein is CSVHRGSNTEAFF.

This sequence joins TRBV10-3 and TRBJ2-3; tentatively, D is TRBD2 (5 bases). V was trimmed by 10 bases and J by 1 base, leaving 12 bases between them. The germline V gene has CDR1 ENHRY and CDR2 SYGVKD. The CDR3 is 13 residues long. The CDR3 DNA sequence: TGTGCCACCTACGAGGGAGGCACAGATACGCAGTATTTT. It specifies CATYEGGTDTQYF.

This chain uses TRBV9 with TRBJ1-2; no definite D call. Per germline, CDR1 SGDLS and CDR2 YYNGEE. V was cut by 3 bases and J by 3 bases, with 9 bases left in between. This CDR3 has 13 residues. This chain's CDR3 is CASSEALDYGYTF. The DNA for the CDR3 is TGTGCCAGCAGCGAGGCCCTGGACTATGGCTACACCTTC.

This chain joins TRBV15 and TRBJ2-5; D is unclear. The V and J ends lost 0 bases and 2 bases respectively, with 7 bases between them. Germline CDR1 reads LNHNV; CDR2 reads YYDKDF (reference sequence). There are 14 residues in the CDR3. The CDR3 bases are TGTGCCACCAGCAGAGATCTCGGTCAAGAGACCCAGTACTTC. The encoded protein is CATSRDLGQETQYF.

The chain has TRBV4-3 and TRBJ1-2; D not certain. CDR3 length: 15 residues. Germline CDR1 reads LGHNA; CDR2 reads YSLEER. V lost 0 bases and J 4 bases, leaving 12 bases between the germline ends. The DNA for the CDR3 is TGCGCCAGCAGCCAAGATCCGGGTCCGGTCTATGGCTACACCTTC. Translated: CASSQDPGPVYGYTF.

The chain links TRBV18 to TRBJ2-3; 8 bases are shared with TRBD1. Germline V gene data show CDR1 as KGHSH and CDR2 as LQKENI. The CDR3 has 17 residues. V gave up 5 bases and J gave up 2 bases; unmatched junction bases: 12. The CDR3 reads CASSALQTGGNTDTQYF. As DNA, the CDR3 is TGTGCCAGCTCAGCATTACAAACAGGGGGTAACACAGATACGCAGTATTTT.